One sample yielded the 30 T cell receptor beta chains listed below, sequenced in a study of shared clonotypes between healthy human individuals. This table comes from immunoSEQ multiplex PCR, and its TCRdb copy is limited to in-frame clones, with some not included. Among 300,000 to 350,000 clones listed, less than 75% were seen once. The specimen sequenced was memory CD4+ T cells sorted from blood. This sample's subset: CD45RA-negative fraction. The receptors derive from a man aged 25-40 years in good health.

The chain couples TRBV5-1 to TRBJ2-2; D remains unclear. The CDR3 consists of 16 residues. The germline V gene has CDR1 SGHRS and CDR2 YFSETQ. V was cut by 4 bases and J by 0 bases, with 13 bases left in between. The CDR3: CASSPPQYPNTGELFF. Here the CDR3 DNA reads TGCGCCAGCAGCCCCCCTCAGTATCCGAACACCGGGGAGCTGTTTTTT. Filled out from reference TRBV5-1 and TRBJ2-2, the complete variable domain reads KAGVTQTPRYLIKTRGQQVTLSCSPISGHRSVSWYQQTPGQGLQFLFEYFSETQRNKGNFPGRFSGRQFSNSRSEMNVSTLELGDSALYLCASSPPQYPNTGELFFGEGSRLTVL.

The chain combines TRBV19 with TRBJ2-7; 7 nucleotides align to TRBD2. V shed 3 bases and J 2 bases; nucleotides not matched to a gene: 7. CDR3 length: 15 amino acids. CDR1 and CDR2 from the germline V gene are LNHDA and SQIVND (reference sequence). The DNA for the CDR3 is TGTGCCAGTAGTATTCAACTAGCGTCGCCCTACGAGCAGTACTTC. It translates to CASSIQLASPYEQYF.

This chain joins TRBV19 and TRBJ1-1; D perhaps matches TRBD1 (6 bases). CDR3 size: 13 residues. CDR1 and CDR2 (germline): LNHDA, SQIVND (reference sequence). Trimming pared 6 bases from V and 4 bases from J, leaving 12 bases between. Here the CDR3 DNA reads TGTGCCAGTAGACCTAGGGGGGGCACTGAAGCTTTCTTT. Protein: CASRPRGGTEAFF.

The CDR3 spells CASSNRDGGYTF. The CDR3, as DNA: TGTGCCAGCAGTAACAGGGATGGGGGCTACACCTTC. The chain links TRBV27 to TRBJ1-2; perhaps TRBD1 as D (6 bases). Germline V lookup: CDR1 MNHEY, CDR2 SMNVEV (reference sequence). The CDR3 contains 12 residues. Trimming pared 5 bases from V and 8 bases from J, leaving 12 bases between.

This clone was picked up a small number of times. The rearrangement uses TRBV30 and TRBJ2-7; the D gene is possibly TRBD2 (6 bases). Germline V gives CDR1 GTSNPN, CDR2 SVGIG (reference sequence). V lost 1 base, J lost 2 bases, and 15 bases lay in between. CDR3 length: 15 amino acids. CDR3 residues: CAWSGTGTPTYEQYF. CDR3 DNA: TGTGCCTGGAGTGGGACCGGGACTCCAACCTACGAGCAGTACTTC.

The chain employs TRBV2 and TRBJ2-7; the D is unclear. The CDR3 is 14 residues long. Germline V gene data show CDR1 as SNHLY and CDR2 as FYNNEI. V lost 8 bases, J lost 3 bases, and 17 bases lay in between. The CDR3 sequence: CASGRNRADYEQYF. The CDR3 region has the DNA TGTGCCAGCGGTCGAAATCGGGCGGACTACGAGCAGTACTTC. Full variable domain (missing parts from reference TRBV2 and TRBJ2-7): EPEVTQTPSHQVTQMGQEVILRCVPISNHLYFYWYRQILGQKVEFLVSFYNNEISEKSEIFDDQFSVERPDGSNFTLKIRSTKLEDSAMYFCASGRNRADYEQYFGPGTRLTVT.

This chain links TRBV9 with TRBJ1-5; 7 nucleotides match TRBD1. V gave up 3 bases and J gave up 7 bases; unmatched junction bases: 10. This CDR3 has 15 residues. Germline CDR1 is SGDLS and CDR2 is YYNGEE. As DNA, the CDR3 is TGTGCCAGCAGCGCCGGGACAGTAGACACCCAGCCCCAGCATTTT. This encodes CASSAGTVDTQPQHF.

The J gene is TRBJ2-3, the V gene TRBV10-3; possibly TRBD1 or TRBD2 for D (5 bases each). This CDR3 is 14 amino acids long. The V and J ends lost 6 bases and 3 bases respectively, with 13 bases between them. Germline loops: CDR1 ENHRY, CDR2 SYGVKD. CDR3 in DNA: TGTGCCATCAGGGGCCGGGGCGCGACAGATACGCAGTATTTT. This sequence encodes CAIRGRGATDTQYF.

This clone was detected many times. The rearrangement joins TRBV5-5 to TRBJ1-5, with 7 bases that match TRBD1. This CDR3 is 15 amino acids long. The germline CDR1 and CDR2 sequences are SGHKS and YYEKEE (reference sequence). J lost 7 bases, V lost 4 bases, and 11 bases had no gene match. The CDR3 DNA follows: TGTGCCAGCAGCCCCTCTAGACAGGGTAGGCAGCCCCAGCATTTT. It codes for CASSPSRQGRQPQHF.

The V gene is TRBV5-1, the J gene TRBJ2-5, with TRBD2 matching over 13 bases. This CDR3 comprises 15 residues. Germline values: CDR1 SGHRS, CDR2 YFSETQ. V was clipped by 8 bases and J by 5 bases; unmatched bases: 9. CDR3: CASRGLAGREETQYF. CDR3 coding DNA: TGCGCCAGTAGGGGACTAGCGGGAAGGGAGGAGACCCAGTACTTC.

The rearrangement joins TRBV11-3 to TRBJ2-1; D call uncertain. The germline CDR1 and CDR2 sequences are SGHNT and YENEEA. V lost 5 bases to trimming and J lost 7 bases, with 12 bases between them. The CDR3 totals 13 residues. CDR3 sequence reads: CASSRVLGNEQFF. The DNA for the CDR3 is TGTGCCAGCAGCAGGGTCTTGGGAAATGAGCAGTTCTTC.

The V gene is TRBV4-3, the J gene TRBJ1-3, with D possibly matching TRBD1 (5 bases). The CDR3 covers 16 residues. Germline lookup yields CDR1 LGHNA and CDR2 YSLEER. Between the trimmed V and J ends, which lost 2 bases and 1 base, there was a span of 12 bases. The CDR3 DNA is TGCGCCAGCAGCCAAAATACGGGGCGTTCTGGAAACACCATATATTTT. Translating it yields CASSQNTGRSGNTIYF.

The chain recombines TRBV18 with TRBJ1-4; D not certain. The V end was cut by 3 bases, the J end by 5 bases, with 13 bases between. CDR3 size: 15 residues. Germline V lookup: CDR1 KGHSH, CDR2 LQKENI. The CDR3 nucleotides read TGTGCCAGCTCACCGGCAGTGGGAGGGAATGAAAAACTGTTTTTT. Amino acid sequence: CASSPAVGGNEKLFF. The full variable domain, with the rest looked up from reference TRBV18 and TRBJ1-4, is NAGVMQNPRHLVRRRGQEARLRCSPMKGHSHVYWYRQLPEEGLKFMVYLQKENIIDESGMPKERFSAEFPKEGPSILRIQQVVRGDSAAYFCASSPAVGGNEKLFFGSGTQLSVL.

The sample holds a few counts of this clone. One junction end disagrees with the germline gene, perhaps due to a read error. This chain joins TRBV18 and TRBJ2-4; D possibly corresponds to TRBD1 (5 bases). CDR1 is KGHSH, CDR2 LQKENI, per germline. There are 17 residues in the CDR3. DNA for the CDR3: TGTGCCAGCTCCCCACTGGGCAGGGCTCTAGCCAAAAACATTCAGTACTTC. This translates into CASSPLGRALAKNIQYF.

V is TRBV28 and J is TRBJ1-2, with 12 bases that match TRBD1. Germline lookup yields CDR1 MDHEN and CDR2 SYDVKM. The CDR3 totals 15 residues. With V trimmed by 5 bases and J by 4 bases, 5 bases remained unmatched. CDR3 coding DNA: TGTGCCAGCAGTCCACGGGACAGGGGGCCCTATGGCTACACCTTC. Its protein product is CASSPRDRGPYGYTF.

V gene TRBV5-1 combines with J gene TRBJ2-5; possibly TRBD1 for D (5 bases). This CDR3 spans 15 amino acids. Between the trimmed V and J ends, which lost 4 bases and 1 base, there was a span of 14 bases. Germline assignment: CDR1 SGHRS and CDR2 YFSETQ. The CDR3 bases are TGCGCCAGCAGCCCGATTGTGGGGCCCCAAGAGACCCAGTACTTC. It specifies CASSPIVGPQETQYF.

J is TRBJ2-7 and V is TRBV7-8; D is perhaps TRBD1 or TRBD2 (6 bases each). Germline CDR1 and CDR2: SGHVS and FQNEAQ. The CDR3 has 14 residues. V lost 5 bases to trimming and J lost 4 bases, with 15 bases between them. DNA for the CDR3: TGTGCCAGCAGCCGAGGGGGTAGCGGATACGAGCAGTACTTC. Translation: CASSRGGSGYEQYF.

This chain connects TRBV10-2 to TRBJ2-7; D uncertain. This CDR3 region has 12 residues. Germline assignment: CDR1 WSHSY and CDR2 SAAADI. Trimming left V 0 bases short and J 3 bases short, with 3 bases between. The CDR3 loop reads CASSESGYEQYF. CDR3 nucleotide sequence: TGCGCCAGCAGTGAGTCGGGCTACGAGCAGTACTTC.

This rearrangement joins TRBV11-3 to TRBJ2-7; D not certain. There are 12 residues in the CDR3. CDR1 SGHNT and CDR2 YENEEA come from the germline V gene. Trimming pared 6 bases from V and 3 bases from J, leaving 9 bases between. The CDR3 sequence: CASSSTDYEQYF. The CDR3 nucleotides are TGTGCCAGCAGTTCCACAGACTACGAGCAGTACTTC.

This chain links TRBV6-6 with TRBJ2-7; 8 positions match TRBD2. Per the germline V gene, CDR1 is MNHNY and CDR2 is SVGAGI (reference sequence). The CDR3 consists of 15 residues. The V and J ends lost 3 bases and 6 bases, in that order; junction bases with no gene match: 10. The DNA for the CDR3 is TGTGCCAGCAGTTATCTAGCGGGCTCGCAGGGCGAGCAGTACTTC. Translated, it gives CASSYLAGSQGEQYF.

The chain is built from TRBV2 and TRBJ1-4; no clear D gene. The V and J ends lost 5 bases and 7 bases respectively, with 14 bases between them. This CDR3 spans 14 amino acids. Germline-derived CDR1 and CDR2 are SNHLY and FYNNEI. Written as DNA, the CDR3 is TGTGCCAGCAGTCCGGGCACGGAGAGTGAAAAACTGTTTTTT. This codes for CASSPGTESEKLFF.

The rearrangement links TRBV5-6 to TRBJ2-2, with 7 bases that match TRBD1. The CDR3 consists of 13 residues. Germline assignment: CDR1 SGHDT and CDR2 YYEEEE. After removal of 5 bases from V and 7 bases from J, the junction contained 5 bases not matched to a gene. CDR3 bases: TGTGCCAGCAGAACCAGGGGGAACGGGGAGCTGTTTTTT. This translates into CASRTRGNGELFF. The full variable domain, in which reference TRBV5-6 and TRBJ2-2 provide the parts outside the CDR3, is DAGVTQSPTHLIKTRGQQVTLRCSPKSGHDTVSWYQQALGQGPQFIFQYYEEEERQRGNFPDRFSGHQFPNYSSELNVNALLLGDSALYLCASRTRGNGELFFGEGSRLTVL.

The chain combines TRBV11-3 with TRBJ1-1; no firm D call. V lost 1 base and J 1 base, leaving 25 bases between the germline ends. Germline CDR1 is SGHNT and CDR2 is YENEEA. The CDR3 has 20 residues. Written as DNA, the CDR3 is TGTGCCAGCAGCTTAGTGGGTAGGGAGATGGGCGAACGAGCGAACACTGAAGCTTTCTTT. It codes for CASSLVGREMGERANTEAFF.

This clone was counted a few times. This sequence joins TRBV19 and TRBJ1-4; TRBD1 aligns across 10 bases. From germline, CDR1 is LNHDA and CDR2 SQIVND (reference sequence). This CDR3 is 16 amino acids long. The CDR3: CASSLGQGGIDEKLFF. CDR3 DNA: TGTGCTTCCAGTTTAGGACAGGGGGGTATCGATGAAAAACTGTTTTTT. Combining the CDR3 with reference TRBV19 and TRBJ1-4 gives the whole variable domain DGGITQSPKYLFRKEGQNVTLSCEQNLNHDAMYWYRQDPGQGLRLIYYSQIVNDFQKGDIAEGYSVSREKKESFPLTVTSAQKNPTAFYLCASSLGQGGIDEKLFFGSGTQLSVL.

About this clone itself: The sample has other DNA sequences that encode this CDR3 too. The V and J genes are TRBV5-1 and TRBJ1-4, with D possibly matching TRBD1 (6 bases). Germline V gives CDR1 SGHRS, CDR2 YFSETQ. The germline V and J ends were trimmed by 0 bases and 8 bases, with 11 bases remaining between them. The CDR3 covers 14 residues. CDR3 sequence: CASSLGTAEEKLFF. CDR3 nucleotide sequence: TGCGCCAGCAGCTTGGGGACAGCGGAGGAAAAACTGTTTTTT.

The chain joins TRBV28 to TRBJ2-2; 9 bases map to TRBD2. V was pared by 1 base and J by 5 bases, with 8 bases of the junction left unmatched. Germline CDR1 MDHEN, CDR2 SYDVKM. The CDR3 is made up of 17 amino acids. Written as DNA, the CDR3 is TGTGCCAGCAGTTTATTTAGCGGGAGATTAGAGACCGGGGAGCTGTTTTTT. As protein: CASSLFSGRLETGELFF. Full variable domain (missing parts from reference TRBV28 and TRBJ2-2): DVKVTQSSRYLVKRTGEKVFLECVQDMDHENMFWYRQDPGLGLRLIYFSYDVKMKEKGDIPEGYSVSREKKERFSLILESASTNQTSMYLCASSLFSGRLETGELFFGEGSRLTVL.

The chain joins TRBV5-4 to TRBJ2-3; 7 bases line up with TRBD2. CDR1 is SGHNT and CDR2 is YYREEE in the germline V gene (reference sequence). The CDR3 has 14 residues. V was clipped by 2 bases and J by 8 bases; unmatched bases: 8. In nucleotides, the CDR3 is TGTGCCAGCAGCTTCAGCGGGGCCTTGGGTACGCAGTATTTT. Protein sequence: CASSFSGALGTQYF.

The count of this clone is one. The J gene is TRBJ1-1, the V gene TRBV11-3; D is unclear. V was shortened by 0 bases and J by 5 bases, with 7 bases between the two germline ends. The CDR3 contains 13 residues. Germline assignment: CDR1 SGHNT and CDR2 YENEEA. The CDR3 DNA reads TGTGCCAGCAGCTTAGATCGGGTAACTGAAGCTTTCTTT. It is translated as CASSLDRVTEAFF.

The chain employs TRBV2 and TRBJ2-1; no firm D call. The V gene lost 6 bases and the J gene lost 7 bases, with 10 bases spanning the gap. The CDR3 is 12 residues long. Germline V gene data show CDR1 as SNHLY and CDR2 as FYNNEI. The CDR3 nucleotides read TGTGCCAGCAGGGACCCCTTAAATGAGCAGTTCTTC. Amino acid sequence: CASRDPLNEQFF.

The rearrangement uses TRBV2 and TRBJ2-3; the D gene is possibly TRBD2 (5 bases). Germline V CDR1 and CDR2: SNHLY, FYNNEI. CDR3 length: 14 residues. V was trimmed by 5 bases and J by 3 bases, leaving 12 bases between them. The DNA of the CDR3 is TGTGCCAGCAGTACGACTATAACAACAGATACGCAGTATTTT. It specifies CASSTTITTDTQYF.